This entry describes one T cell receptor beta chain. The antigen is not known. Libraries were prepared by immunoSEQ multiplex PCR; TCRdb keeps only in-frame clonotypes and omits some of them. The sample lists roughly 530,000 clones, 90% to 96% occurring once. J was trimmed by 4 bases and V by 1 base; bases with no gene match: 4. In germline, CDR1 is SGHRS, CDR2 YFSETQ. CDR3 length: 15 residues. This entry is derived from a study of shared clonotypes between healthy human individuals. Study conclusions and caveats: Naive subsets generally had larger estimated richness than memory subsets.

The sequence was obtained from a woman younger than 45 in good health. The material sequenced was naive CD4+ T cells sorted from blood. Subset in this sample: CD45RA+ positively selected. The rearrangement uses TRBV5-1 and TRBJ2-3; 9 nucleotides align to TRBD1. In DNA, the CDR3 is TGCGCCAGCAGCTTGTGGGACAGGGATGCAGATACGCAGTATTTT. It codes for CASSLWDRDADTQYF.